This T cell receptor beta chain came from a study of T cell responses to AZD1222 COVID-19 vaccine. Trimming cost V 2 bases and J 4 bases; bases outside gene matches: 1. Germline CDR1 MDHEN, CDR2 SYDVKM. This CDR3 has 14 amino acids. In regard to this clone: Its antigen is undetermined.

Study-wide results and limits: After two AZD1222 doses, spike-specific TCR breadth and depth rose versus day 0.

Profiled with immunoSEQ multiplex PCR; TCRdb holds only in-frame clones, not every one. The data hold some 100,000 clones, with roughly 86% observed a single time. The source material was peripheral blood, sampled on day 0 of MenACWY control vaccination. The V call is TRBV28, the J call TRBJ1-3; TRBD1 matches at 8 bases. The clonotype was recovered from an adult in good health. This chain's CDR3 is CASSLRTGGNTIYF. CDR3 bases: TGTGCCAGCAGTTTAAGGACAGGGGGAAACACCATATATTTT.